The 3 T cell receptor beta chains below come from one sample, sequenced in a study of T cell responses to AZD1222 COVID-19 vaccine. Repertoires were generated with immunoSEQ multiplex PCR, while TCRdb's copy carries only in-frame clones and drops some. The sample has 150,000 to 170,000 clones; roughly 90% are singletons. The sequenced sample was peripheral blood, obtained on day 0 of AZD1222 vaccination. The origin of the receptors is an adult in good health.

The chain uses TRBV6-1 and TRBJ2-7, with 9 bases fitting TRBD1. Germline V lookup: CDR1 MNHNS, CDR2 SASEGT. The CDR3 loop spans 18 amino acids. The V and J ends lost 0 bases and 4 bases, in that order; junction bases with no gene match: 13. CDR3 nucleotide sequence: TGTGCCAGCAGTGAAGCAGCCCTGGGACAGGGTAACGGATACGAGCAGTACTTC. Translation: CASSEAALGQGNGYEQYF.

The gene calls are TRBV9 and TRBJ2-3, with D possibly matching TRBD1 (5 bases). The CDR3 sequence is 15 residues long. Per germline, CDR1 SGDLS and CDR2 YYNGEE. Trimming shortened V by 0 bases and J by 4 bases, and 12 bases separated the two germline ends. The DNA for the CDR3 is TGTGCCAGCAGCGTAGGAAAGGGGTTGTCAGATACGCAGTATTTT. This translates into CASSVGKGLSDTQYF.

Here the CDR3 DNA reads TGCGCCAGCAGCCAATCCTCAGGGGAAAACTATGGCTACACCTTC. It is translated as CASSQSSGENYGYTF. The V and J genes are TRBV4-3 and TRBJ1-2, with a possible D match to TRBD1 (6 bases). Trimming removed 2 bases at V and 2 bases at J, with 12 bases between. Looked up from germline, CDR1 is LGHNA and CDR2 is YSLEER. CDR3 length equals 15 residues.